This paragraph reports one TCR beta chain. An end of the junction does not agree with germline; a read error may underlie this. The data were taken from a study of CD8+CD57+ T cells in acquired aplastic anemia. The CDR3 runs to 14 residues. CDR1 and CDR2 (germline): GTSNPN, SVGIG (reference sequence). Template material for TCR beta VDJ and CDR3 profiling consisted of genomic DNA. Via MiXCR, TCRdb re-called the reads, giving one row per CDR3 protein. This repertoire shows about 270,000 distinct CDR3 sequences, about 56% found once; its top ten account for 6.5% to 10%. Sequenced input: sorted CD4+, CD8+, or CD8+CD57+ T cells (not recorded which) from PBMCs. The sequence was collected from a human donor with severe aplastic anemia or a healthy control (not recorded which). The V and J genes are TRBV30 and TRBJ1-3; D possibly corresponds to TRBD1 (5 bases). The CDR3 reads CAWGDRRKGDTVYF. The CDR3 region has the DNA TGTGCCTGGGGGGACCGCAGGAAGGGAGACACCGTATATTTT. Combining the CDR3 with reference TRBV30 and TRBJ1-3 gives the whole variable domain SQTIHQWPATLVQPVGSPLSLECTVEGTSNPNLYWYRQAAGRGLQLLFYSVGIGQISSEVPQNLSASRPQDRQFILSSKKLLLSDSGFYLCAWGDRRKGDTVYFGEGSWLTVV.